The 21 T cell receptor beta chains below were found in one sample sequenced in a study of T cell responses to AZD1222 COVID-19 vaccine. Here immunoSEQ multiplex PCR was the method, and the copy in TCRdb shows in-frame clones only, minus some. The sample lists 150,000 or so clones; 92% were seen once. This specimen was peripheral blood, taken 28 days after the second AZD1222 dose. The receptors shown here come from an adult who received the AZD1222 COVID-19 vaccine.

This clone was detected once. The rearrangement links TRBV11-2 to TRBJ1-2; D unresolved. The CDR3 has 14 residues. Between the trimmed V and J ends, which lost 0 bases and 6 bases, there was a span of 11 bases. Germline CDR1 SGHAT, CDR2 FQNNGV. CDR3 sequence reads: CASSLDSWSHGYTF. In DNA form, the CDR3 reads TGTGCCAGCAGCTTAGATTCGTGGTCTCATGGCTACACCTTC.

This clone is a singleton in its sample. The chain employs TRBV14 and TRBJ1-1; D is uncertain. The CDR3 extends over 13 amino acids. Trimming removed 4 bases at V and 4 bases at J, with 10 bases between. From germline, CDR1 is SGHDN and CDR2 FVKESK. The CDR3 spells CASSPGPGTEAFF. CDR3 coding DNA: TGTGCCAGCAGCCCCGGCCCGGGCACTGAAGCTTTCTTT.

This chain joins TRBV7-9 and TRBJ1-2, with unresolved D. The CDR3 totals 16 residues. CDR1 and CDR2 (germline): SEHNR, FQNEAQ (reference sequence). V dropped 1 base and J dropped 7 bases, with 19 bases sitting between them. This CDR3 is CASSLGAATSRGGYTF. The CDR3 DNA is TGTGCCAGCAGCTTAGGGGCTGCTACTTCCCGGGGTGGCTACACCTTC.

This chain links TRBV11-2 with TRBJ1-1, with D hard to call. Trimming left V 5 bases short and J 5 bases short, with 24 bases between. CDR1 is SGHAT, CDR2 FQNNGV, per germline. This CDR3 is 17 amino acids long. The CDR3: CASSPSRPRSLTTEAFF. Written as DNA, the CDR3 is TGTGCCAGCAGCCCAAGCAGGCCCCGATCCCTGACGACTGAAGCTTTCTTT.

This clone has only one observation. This chain links TRBV6-5 with TRBJ1-1, with 7 bases that match TRBD1. With V trimmed by 4 bases and J by 4 bases, 9 bases remained unmatched. The CDR3 spans 15 residues. CDR1 and CDR2 from the germline V gene are MNHEY and SVGAGI. The CDR3 DNA reads as TGTGCCAGCAGTTCCCCAACCCGGGACAGCACTGAAGCTTTCTTT. As protein: CASSSPTRDSTEAFF.

The V call is TRBV10-3, the J call TRBJ1-1; D remains ambiguous. This CDR3 has 13 amino acids. Germline V gives CDR1 ENHRY, CDR2 SYGVKD. The CDR3 nucleotides are TGTGCGACCCGTGGGCAGCTCAACACTGAAGCTTTCTTT. It specifies CATRGQLNTEAFF.

The genes are TRBV19 and TRBJ1-4; D not resolved. CDR1 and CDR2 from the germline V gene are LNHDA and SQIVND (reference sequence). This CDR3 is built from 12 residues. Trimming removed 8 bases from V and 6 bases from J, with 10 bases in between. The CDR3 sequence: CASCGRDEKLFF. The CDR3 region has the DNA TGTGCCAGTTGTGGAAGGGATGAAAAACTGTTTTTT.

The V gene is TRBV12-3 or TRBV12-4, the J gene TRBJ1-2; TRBD1 matches at 7 bases. Germline trimming cut 5 bases from V and 4 bases from J; bases unmatched to any gene: 4. The CDR3 consists of 13 residues. CDR3: CASSQDRSYGYTF. For the CDR3, the DNA is TGTGCCAGCAGTCAGGACAGGTCCTATGGCTACACCTTC.

The CDR3 DNA reads as TGTGCCAGCAGCCCCCTGACAGGATTCGACGAGCAGTACTTC. Encoded protein: CASSPLTGFDEQYF. The V gene is TRBV7-9, the J gene TRBJ2-7, with D maybe TRBD1 (6 bases). CDR1 and CDR2 (germline): SEHNR, FQNEAQ (reference sequence). There are 14 residues in the CDR3. Deletions cut 5 bases from V and 5 bases from J, with 16 bases between.

Details on this clone: A much larger clone lies one base from this, so it may be a read error. The chain employs TRBV27 and TRBJ1-1, with D perhaps matching TRBD1 (6 bases). The CDR3 loop spans 14 amino acids. CDR1 is MNHEY, CDR2 SMNVEV, per germline (reference sequence). V was clipped by 3 bases and J by 1 base, with 9 bases between them. The CDR3 coding sequence is TGTGCCAGCAGTTTTGGGACACCGAACACTGAAGCTTTCTTT. Residues: CASSFGTPNTEAFF.

This sequence joins TRBV5-1 and TRBJ2-5; D might be TRBD1 (6 bases). The CDR3 is 17 residues long. V lost 3 bases and J lost 5, with 23 bases in between. Germline V gene data show CDR1 as SGHRS and CDR2 as YFSETQ. Here the CDR3 reads CASSYLYPGTTGETQYF. CDR3 nucleotides: TGCGCCAGCAGCTACCTATACCCGGGAACCACAGGGGAGACCCAGTACTTC.

V and J are TRBV3-1 (or the pseudogene TRBV3-2) and TRBJ2-2; 14 bases match TRBD2. V lost 5 bases and J lost 4; bases outside the gene matches: 6. Germline CDR1 reads LGHDT; CDR2 reads YNNKEL (reference sequence). The CDR3 totals 17 residues. The CDR3 spells CASSSPGLAGVTGELFF. The CDR3 bases are TGTGCCAGCAGCTCGCCGGGACTAGCGGGAGTCACCGGGGAGCTGTTTTTT.

The genes are TRBV5-4 and TRBJ2-3; D possibly corresponds to TRBD2 (8 bases). Germline V gives CDR1 SGHNT, CDR2 YYREEE (reference sequence). Trimming pared 4 bases from V and 4 bases from J, leaving 16 bases between. The CDR3 is 15 residues long. The CDR3 DNA reads TGTGCCAGCAGCCGGGAGGGGGCAAGGGCAGATACGCAGTATTTT. This translates into CASSREGARADTQYF.

The CDR3 protein is CASSSGHIIGNLELFF. The CDR3 DNA follows: TGTGCCAGCAGCTCCGGACATATCATCGGGAACCTGGAGCTGTTTTTT. This sequence joins TRBV11-3 and TRBJ2-2; the D call may be TRBD1 or TRBD2 (5 bases each). The V end lost 4 bases, the J end lost 10 bases, and 22 bases lay between the germline ends. Germline V gives CDR1 SGHNT, CDR2 YENEEA. The CDR3 runs to 16 residues. Combining the CDR3 with reference TRBV11-3 and TRBJ2-2 gives the whole variable domain EAGVVQSPRYKIIEKKQPVAFWCNPISGHNTLYWYLQNLGQGPELLIRYENEEAVDDSQLPKDRFSAERLKGVDSTLKIQPAELGDSAVYLCASSSGHIIGNLELFFGEGSRLTVL.

Comments on this clone: The same CDR3 is also encoded by other DNA sequences in this sample. The chain is built from TRBV5-1 and TRBJ1-1; the D gene is possibly TRBD1 (5 bases). V shed 0 bases and J shed 1 base, with 10 bases lying between them. The V gene's germline CDR1 is SGHRS and CDR2 YFSETQ. This CDR3 is 15 amino acids long. Here the CDR3 DNA reads TGCGCCAGCAGCTTGGGGGGCCGGTCGAACACTGAAGCTTTCTTT. Its translation: CASSLGGRSNTEAFF.

This clone was counted a few times. The chain has TRBV4-1 and TRBJ2-1; TRBD2 aligns across 13 bases. V shed 4 bases and J 5 bases; nucleotides not matched to a gene: 2. Germline CDR1 is MGHRA and CDR2 is YSYEKL. The CDR3 consists of 15 residues. Here the CDR3 reads CASSLGLAGNNEQFF. The CDR3 bases are TGCGCCAGCAGCCTGGGACTAGCGGGGAACAATGAGCAGTTCTTC.

The chain employs TRBV19 and TRBJ1-4, with D perhaps TRBD1 (5 bases). The CDR3 covers 13 residues. V dropped 9 bases and J dropped 8 bases, with 16 bases sitting between them. The germline CDR1 and CDR2 sequences are LNHDA and SQIVND (reference sequence). DNA for the CDR3: TGTGCCAGCACCCGCGGAGGGGCAGAAAAACTGTTTTTT. Its translation: CASTRGGAEKLFF.

This sequence joins TRBV30 and TRBJ1-3; D remains unclear. The CDR3 has 12 amino acids. The ends were cut back, 0 bases at V and 2 bases at J, with 2 bases in the middle. Per germline, CDR1 GTSNPN and CDR2 SVGIG (reference sequence). CDR3 protein: CAWSVPGNTIYF. In nucleotides, the CDR3 is TGTGCCTGGAGTGTACCTGGAAACACCATATATTTT.

The chain uses TRBV30 and TRBJ2-3, with D unresolved. This CDR3 comprises 12 residues. V dropped 3 bases and J dropped 7 bases, with 11 bases sitting between them. CDR1 and CDR2 (germline): GTSNPN, SVGIG (reference sequence). CDR3 loop: CAWRGDSYTQYF. CDR3 in DNA: TGTGCCTGGAGGGGCGACTCCTATACGCAGTATTTT.

About this clone: Distinct nucleotide sequences in the sample also encode this CDR3. The V gene is TRBV4-2, the J gene TRBJ2-3; TRBD2 matches at 10 bases. In germline, CDR1 is LGHNA, CDR2 YNFKEQ. The CDR3 spans 15 residues. The V and J ends lost 1 base and 4 bases, in that order; junction bases with no gene match: 2. In DNA, the CDR3 is TGTGCCAGCAGCCAAGGTCTAGCGGGAGCAGATACGCAGTATTTT. Encoded protein: CASSQGLAGADTQYF.

This chain joins TRBV6-5 and TRBJ2-7, with TRBD2 matching 13 bases. The CDR3 has 15 amino acids. The germline gives CDR1 MNHEY, CDR2 SVGAGI. V shed 6 bases, J shed 5 bases, and the junction held 7 bases outside the gene matches. The CDR3 nucleotides read TGTGCCAGCAGCACCCTCGGACTAGCGGGAGACGAGCAGTACTTC. Translation: CASSTLGLAGDEQYF.